This T cell receptor (beta chain) was found in a study of read filtering for tumor transcriptome and immune sequencing. Looking at the study overall: DNase treatment preceded whole-transcriptome library preparation. Whole-study results and caveats: IR-seq captured clonotypes deeper and more reliably than RNA-seq. The CD138-negative fraction was mixed bone marrow immune cells, not pure T cells.

In regard to this clonotype: Its matching antigen is unknown. A junction end diverges from the germline sequence, so it may reflect a read error.

The library was built from roughly 400 ng RNA with molecular barcoded adaptors for alpha/delta and beta/gamma chains. TCRdb re-called the reads with MiXCR, one entry per CDR3 protein. Found here are approximately 61,000 distinct CDR3 sequences, roughly a fifth of them singletons; the top ten hold roughly 13%. Germline V CDR1 and CDR2: SGHAT, FQNNGV. The CDR3 is made up of 15 amino acids. This clonotype originated in a donor at least 40 years old with multiple myeloma. The V gene is TRBV11-2, the J gene TRBJ2-4; D is uncertain. The specimen sequenced was a population of CD138-negative cells sorted from bone marrow. CDR3 sequence reads: CASSLGGIAKNTQYF. CDR3 nucleotide sequence: TGTGCCAGCAGCTTAGGGGGTATTGCCAAAAACACTCAGTACTTC.